This T cell receptor beta chain comes out of a study of T cell repertoires in cytomegalovirus infection. TCRdb reprocessed the reads with MiXCR, giving one entry per CDR3 protein. The table lists about 110,000 distinct CDR3 sequences, 10% of them singletons, with roughly 31% in the top ten. Trimming cost V 0 bases and J 6 bases, with 10 bases left between them. This CDR3 comprises 15 residues. CDR1 SGDLS and CDR2 YYNGEE come from the germline V gene. A note on this clonotype: Its antigen is unidentified.

The chain has TRBV9 and TRBJ1-6, with a possible D match to TRBD1 (5 bases). The clonotype comes from a human donor in good health (CMV status not recorded). Some clones in this sample may be carry-over from other donors' samples. Sample: PBMCs, sequenced either directly or after in vitro stimulation (not recorded which). CDR3 bases: TGTGCCAGCAGCGTAGCTTTGGGGGGTAATTCACCCCTCCACTTT. Translated: CASSVALGGNSPLHF. Full variable domain (missing parts from reference TRBV9 and TRBJ1-6): DSGVTQTPKHLITATGQRVTLRCSPRSGDLSVYWYQQSLDQGLQFLIQYYNGEERAKGNILERFSAQQFPDLHSELNLSSLELGDSALYFCASSVALGGNSPLHFGNGTRLTVT.